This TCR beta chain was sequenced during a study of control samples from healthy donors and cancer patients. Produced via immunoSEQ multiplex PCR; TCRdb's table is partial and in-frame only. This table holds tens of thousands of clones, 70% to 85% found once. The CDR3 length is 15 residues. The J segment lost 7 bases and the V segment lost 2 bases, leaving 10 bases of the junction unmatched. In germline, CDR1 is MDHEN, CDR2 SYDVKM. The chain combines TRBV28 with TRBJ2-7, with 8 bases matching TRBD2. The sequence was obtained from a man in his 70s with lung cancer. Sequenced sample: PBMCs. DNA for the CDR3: TGTGCCAGCAGTTTAGGCGGGAGGACTACGGTGGAGCAGTACTTC. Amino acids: CASSLGGRTTVEQYF.